This is a list of T cell receptor beta chains from one sample in a study of blood T cell repertoires in COVID-19. TCRdb keeps only in-frame clones here, not all; method: immunoSEQ multiplex PCR. The sample carries approximately 270,000 clones, approximately 90% recorded once. The sequenced sample consisted of PBMCs or T cells enriched from blood (not recorded which). The receptor source for this set is a man aged 40-50 years who had been exposed to COVID-19. Each CDR3 is given with its conserved first and last residue. A D gene is named only where the DNA matches it firmly. Size values are once, few and many counts, or a class for expanded clones, and some rows have none.

v_call: TRBV10-2; j_call: TRBJ2-1; clone_size: -; d_call: TRBD2; cdr3_aa: CASKSGRGSYNEQFF; cdr3_nt: TGCGCCAGTAAGAGCGGGAGGGGTTCCTACAATGAGCAGTTCTTC
v_call: TRBV30; j_call: TRBJ1-3; clone_size: -; d_call: TRBD1; cdr3_aa: CASSRTGSGNTIYF; cdr3_nt: TGTGCCTCCAGCCGGACAGGGTCTGGAAACACCATATATTTT
v_call: TRBV7-6; j_call: TRBJ2-2; clone_size: -; d_call: -; cdr3_aa: CASSLGTTRTGELFF; cdr3_nt: TGTGCCAGCAGCTTAGGTACGACTCGCACCGGGGAGCTGTTTTTT
v_call: TRBV6-2/TRBV6-3; j_call: TRBJ2-7; clone_size: once; d_call: -; cdr3_aa: CASSYSEAEQYF; cdr3_nt: TGTGCCAGCAGTTACTCAGAAGCAGAGCAGTACTTC
v_call: TRBV9; j_call: TRBJ1-1; clone_size: -; d_call: -; cdr3_aa: CASSEVTVGIMNTEAFF; cdr3_nt: TGTGCCAGCAGCGAAGTGACAGTAGGGATTATGAACACTGAAGCTTTCTTT
v_call: TRBV5-1; j_call: TRBJ1-2; clone_size: -; d_call: TRBD1; cdr3_aa: CASRWDRGNYGYTF; cdr3_nt: TGCGCCAGCAGGTGGGACAGGGGGAACTATGGCTACACCTTC
v_call: TRBV15; j_call: TRBJ2-1; clone_size: -; d_call: TRBD2; cdr3_aa: CATRKKREGSNEQFF; cdr3_nt: TGTGCCACCAGGAAAAAGCGGGAGGGCTCGAATGAGCAGTTCTTC
v_call: TRBV11-2; j_call: TRBJ1-5; clone_size: -; d_call: TRBD1; cdr3_aa: CASSQGGSDQPQHF; cdr3_nt: TGTGCCAGCAGCCAGGGGGGTTCCGATCAGCCCCAGCATTTT
v_call: TRBV5-1; j_call: TRBJ2-1; clone_size: -; d_call: -; cdr3_aa: CASSLDTTGYNEQFF; cdr3_nt: TGCGCCAGCAGCTTGGACACGACGGGATACAATGAGCAGTTCTTC
v_call: TRBV4-3; j_call: TRBJ2-1; clone_size: -; d_call: -; cdr3_aa: CASSQGRVYEQFF; cdr3_nt: TGCGCCAGCAGCCAAGGGAGGGTTTATGAGCAGTTCTTC
v_call: TRBV3-1/TRBV3-2; j_call: TRBJ1-1; clone_size: -; d_call: -; cdr3_aa: CASGRASRVETEAFF; cdr3_nt: TGTGCCAGCGGGCGAGCTTCCAGGGTAGAAACTGAAGCTTTCTTT
v_call: TRBV28; j_call: TRBJ1-2; clone_size: -; d_call: -; cdr3_aa: CASSYSGGYGYTF; cdr3_nt: TGTGCCAGCAGTTACTCCGGTGGCTATGGCTACACCTTC
v_call: TRBV2; j_call: TRBJ1-2; clone_size: -; d_call: -; cdr3_aa: CASRSGVYGYTF; cdr3_nt: TGTGCCAGCAGGTCGGGGGTATACGGCTACACCTTC
v_call: TRBV18; j_call: TRBJ2-7; clone_size: -; d_call: TRBD1; cdr3_aa: CASSLELTGTGGHEQYF; cdr3_nt: TGTGCCAGCTCACTCGAATTAACCGGGACAGGGGGCCACGAGCAGTACTTC
v_call: TRBV5-6; j_call: TRBJ2-7; clone_size: -; d_call: -; cdr3_aa: CASSSELSMRSYEQYF; cdr3_nt: TGTGCCAGCAGCTCGGAGCTGTCTATGAGGTCCTACGAGCAGTACTTC
v_call: TRBV7-9; j_call: TRBJ2-7; clone_size: -; d_call: TRBD2; cdr3_aa: CASSLGGGTIAGLYEQYF; cdr3_nt: TGTGCCAGCAGCTTAGGGGGAGGGACTATTGCGGGCCTCTACGAGCAGTACTTC
v_call: TRBV19; j_call: TRBJ1-6; clone_size: -; d_call: TRBD1; cdr3_aa: CASSQGANSPLHF; cdr3_nt: TGTGCCAGTAGCCAGGGGGCGAATTCACCCCTCCACTTT
v_call: TRBV4-2; j_call: TRBJ2-2; clone_size: -; d_call: TRBD2; cdr3_aa: CASSPELAARPGELFF; cdr3_nt: TGTGCCAGCAGCCCAGAACTAGCGGCAAGACCCGGGGAGCTGTTTTTT
v_call: TRBV6-4; j_call: TRBJ1-5; clone_size: -; d_call: TRBD1; cdr3_aa: CASSVQGGTNQPQHF; cdr3_nt: TGTGCCAGCAGTGTTCAAGGGGGCACCAATCAGCCCCAGCATTTT
v_call: TRBV6-5; j_call: TRBJ2-5; clone_size: -; d_call: -; cdr3_aa: CASRGGGQETQYF; cdr3_nt: TGTGCCAGCAGGGGAGGAGGCCAAGAGACCCAGTACTTC
v_call: TRBV10-2; j_call: TRBJ1-1; clone_size: -; d_call: -; cdr3_aa: CASSEEGVRTEAFF; cdr3_nt: TGCGCCAGCAGTGAGGAAGGGGTTCGCACTGAAGCTTTCTTT
v_call: TRBV21-1; j_call: TRBJ2-4; clone_size: -; d_call: -; cdr3_aa: CASSKIVDRVGYEAKNIQYF; cdr3_nt: TGTGCCAGCAGCAAAATCGTGGACAGGGTTGGGTATGAGGCCAAAAACATTCAGTACTTC
v_call: TRBV14; j_call: TRBJ2-7; clone_size: -; d_call: -; cdr3_aa: CASSRGDWSSYEQYF; cdr3_nt: TGTGCCAGCAGTCGCGGGGACTGGAGCTCCTACGAGCAGTACTTC
v_call: TRBV5-1; j_call: TRBJ2-1; clone_size: -; d_call: TRBD2; cdr3_aa: CASSLALAGAGEQFF; cdr3_nt: TGCGCCAGCAGCTTGGCACTAGCGGGAGCAGGTGAGCAGTTCTTC
v_call: TRBV24-1; j_call: TRBJ2-1; clone_size: -; d_call: TRBD1; cdr3_aa: CATSDLGDRGQFF; cdr3_nt: TGTGCCACCAGTGATTTGGGGGACAGGGGTCAGTTCTTC
v_call: TRBV5-1; j_call: TRBJ2-7; clone_size: -; d_call: TRBD1; cdr3_aa: CASSMGQTDYEQYF; cdr3_nt: TGCGCCAGCAGCATGGGACAGACAGACTACGAGCAGTACTTC
v_call: TRBV11-2; j_call: TRBJ2-2; clone_size: -; d_call: TRBD1; cdr3_aa: CASTTHRGRTGELFF; cdr3_nt: TGTGCCAGCACCACACACAGGGGGAGGACCGGGGAGCTGTTTTTT
v_call: TRBV15; j_call: TRBJ2-7; clone_size: -; d_call: -; cdr3_aa: CATSFQQGFSYEQYF; cdr3_nt: TGTGCCACCAGCTTTCAACAGGGCTTCTCCTACGAGCAGTACTTC
v_call: TRBV7-9; j_call: TRBJ1-4; clone_size: -; d_call: TRBD1; cdr3_aa: CASSVYRDRDEKLFF; cdr3_nt: TGTGCCAGCAGCGTATACCGGGACAGGGATGAAAAACTGTTTTTT
v_call: TRBV30; j_call: TRBJ2-2; clone_size: -; d_call: -; cdr3_aa: CAWSDQGNGELFF; cdr3_nt: TGTGCCTGGAGTGACCAGGGAAACGGGGAGCTGTTTTTT
v_call: TRBV28; j_call: TRBJ1-2; clone_size: -; d_call: TRBD1; cdr3_aa: CASSSGTRTGKGYTF; cdr3_nt: TGTGCCAGCAGTTCCGGAACGAGGACAGGGAAAGGCTACACCTTC
v_call: TRBV5-1; j_call: TRBJ2-7; clone_size: -; d_call: TRBD1; cdr3_aa: CASSLVPPGQGTHEQYF; cdr3_nt: TGCGCCAGCAGCTTGGTACCCCCGGGACAGGGTACCCACGAGCAGTACTTC
v_call: TRBV4-1; j_call: TRBJ2-7; clone_size: -; d_call: -; cdr3_aa: CASSRTRAVGEQYF; cdr3_nt: TGCGCCAGCAGCCGAACGCGGGCGGTGGGAGAGCAGTACTTC
v_call: TRBV3-1/TRBV3-2; j_call: TRBJ1-6; clone_size: -; d_call: TRBD1; cdr3_aa: CASSPLGQGGSPLHF; cdr3_nt: TGTGCCAGCAGCCCCCTAGGACAGGGAGGATCACCCCTCCACTTT
v_call: TRBV28; j_call: TRBJ1-1; clone_size: -; d_call: -; cdr3_aa: CASSFSDTEAFF; cdr3_nt: TGTGCCAGCAGTTTCTCGGACACTGAAGCTTTCTTT
v_call: TRBV3-1/TRBV3-2; j_call: TRBJ1-1; clone_size: -; d_call: -; cdr3_aa: CASSPGHPGREAFF; cdr3_nt: TGTGCCAGCAGCCCCGGACACCCAGGGAGGGAAGCTTTCTTT
v_call: TRBV4-3; j_call: TRBJ1-1; clone_size: -; d_call: -; cdr3_aa: CASSQKLMGAEAFF; cdr3_nt: TGCGCCAGCAGCCAAAAATTGATGGGAGCTGAAGCTTTCTTT
v_call: TRBV19; j_call: TRBJ1-4; clone_size: -; d_call: -; cdr3_aa: CASSIQDSSNEKLFF; cdr3_nt: TGTGCCAGTAGTATCCAGGACAGCTCTAATGAAAAACTGTTTTTT
v_call: TRBV7-8; j_call: TRBJ2-7; clone_size: -; d_call: -; cdr3_aa: CASSLIDIRSYEQYF; cdr3_nt: TGTGCCAGCAGCTTAATTGACATCCGTTCCTACGAGCAGTACTTC
v_call: TRBV5-5; j_call: TRBJ1-6; clone_size: -; d_call: -; cdr3_aa: CASSLLSGRDSPLHF; cdr3_nt: TGTGCCAGCAGCTTGTTGTCAGGGAGGGATTCACCCCTCCACTTT
v_call: TRBV6-2/TRBV6-3; j_call: TRBJ2-7; clone_size: -; d_call: TRBD1; cdr3_aa: CASSRYRDRVSEQYF; cdr3_nt: TGTGCCAGCAGTCGATACCGGGACAGGGTAAGCGAGCAGTACTTC
v_call: TRBV6-5; j_call: TRBJ1-6; clone_size: -; d_call: -; cdr3_aa: CASSSKHNSPLHF; cdr3_nt: TGTGCCAGCAGCTCTAAACATAATTCACCCCTCCACTTT
v_call: TRBV19; j_call: TRBJ1-2; clone_size: -; d_call: -; cdr3_aa: CASSIATGNRTF; cdr3_nt: TGTGCCAGTAGTATAGCCACAGGAAATCGCACCTTC
v_call: TRBV3-1/TRBV3-2; j_call: TRBJ1-2; clone_size: many; d_call: -; cdr3_aa: CASSHADRFGYGYTF; cdr3_nt: TGTGCCAGCAGCCACGCCGACAGGTTTGGCTATGGCTACACCTTC
v_call: TRBV28; j_call: TRBJ1-1; clone_size: -; d_call: -; cdr3_aa: CASTRLGVVESEAFF; cdr3_nt: TGTGCCAGCACCCGTCTCGGAGTGGTGGAGTCTGAAGCTTTCTTT
v_call: TRBV7-3; j_call: TRBJ2-2; clone_size: once; d_call: -; cdr3_aa: CASSLRGPHTGELFF; cdr3_nt: TGTGCCAGCAGCTTAAGAGGCCCTCACACCGGGGAGCTGTTTTTT
v_call: TRBV30; j_call: TRBJ2-1; clone_size: -; d_call: -; cdr3_aa: CAWSVGLEQFF; cdr3_nt: TGTGCCTGGAGTGTCGGACTTGAGCAGTTCTTC
v_call: TRBV5-1; j_call: TRBJ1-1; clone_size: -; d_call: -; cdr3_aa: CASSLQGVMGNTEAFF; cdr3_nt: TGCGCCAGCAGCTTGCAGGGCGTAATGGGTAACACTGAAGCTTTCTTT
v_call: TRBV5-1; j_call: TRBJ2-7; clone_size: -; d_call: TRBD2; cdr3_aa: CASSLDSGRAYEQYF; cdr3_nt: TGCGCCAGCAGCTTGGATAGCGGGAGGGCCTACGAGCAGTACTTC
v_call: TRBV19; j_call: TRBJ1-5; clone_size: -; d_call: -; cdr3_aa: CASSSGSQFNQPQHF; cdr3_nt: TGTGCCAGTAGTAGTGGTAGCCAGTTCAATCAGCCCCAGCATTTT
v_call: TRBV24-1; j_call: TRBJ2-5; clone_size: -; d_call: TRBD1; cdr3_aa: CATSENTHHHNPGGETQYF; cdr3_nt: TGTGCCACCAGTGAAAATACCCATCACCACAACCCAGGGGGAGAGACCCAGTACTTC
v_call: TRBV11-2; j_call: TRBJ1-1; clone_size: -; d_call: TRBD1; cdr3_aa: CASSLDRPGTGGNTEAFF; cdr3_nt: TGTGCCAGCAGCTTAGATCGTCCAGGGACAGGAGGGAACACTGAAGCTTTCTTT
v_call: TRBV11-2; j_call: TRBJ2-1; clone_size: -; d_call: -; cdr3_aa: CASSLVQEYNEQFF; cdr3_nt: TGTGCCAGCAGCTTAGTGCAAGAGTACAATGAGCAGTTCTTC
v_call: TRBV28; j_call: TRBJ2-2; clone_size: -; d_call: TRBD2; cdr3_aa: CASSLGSGSGTGELFF; cdr3_nt: TGTGCCAGCAGTTTAGGCAGCGGGAGCGGCACCGGGGAGCTGTTTTTT